This section outlines one T cell receptor beta chain sequence together with its context. The sample belongs to a study of blood T cell repertoires in COVID-19. Study background: PBMCs, B-cell-depleted T cells, or T cells were the source of the cDNA or gDNA that made up the material.

Cohorts were determined from participant-reported clinical history. In Cohort 3, a recovered donor had either two negative PCRs, clearance, or symptom resolution. CDR3 length: 13 amino acids. V gave up 0 bases and J gave up 10 bases, with 10 bases separating them. CDR1 is SGHAT and CDR2 is FQNNGV in the germline V gene. The data were produced by immunoSEQ multiplex PCR, yet TCRdb's version contains in-frame clones alone and is incomplete. The table has 200,000 to 250,000 clones, approximately 78% seen once. This clonotype originated in a man aged 35 to 55 who had recovered from COVID-19. Input material: PBMCs or T cells enriched from blood (not recorded which). The chain combines TRBV11-2 with TRBJ2-1; possible D gene TRBD2, 5 bases. CDR3 in amino acids: CASSLDRTREQFF. The CDR3 DNA is TGTGCCAGCAGCTTAGATCGAACTAGAGAGCAGTTCTTC.